The 25 T cell receptor beta chains reported below all come from one sample, sequenced in a study of blood T cell repertoires in COVID-19. The assay was immunoSEQ multiplex PCR, and TCRdb's table has in-frame clones only and misses some. The repertoire holds roughly 220,000 clones, with almost 90% as singletons. Source material: PBMCs or T cells enriched from blood (not recorded which). Receptors were obtained from a man aged 25 to 40 who had been exposed to COVID-19.

The genes are TRBV19 and TRBJ2-7, with D perhaps TRBD1 (7 bases). CDR3 size: 13 residues. In germline, CDR1 is LNHDA, CDR2 SQIVND (reference sequence). V was cut by 10 bases and J by 6 bases, with 19 bases left in between. CDR3 sequence (DNA): TGTGCCACCTGGACAGGCGGGATGGTCGAGCAGTACTTC. Protein sequence: CATWTGGMVEQYF.

This sequence joins TRBV21-1 and TRBJ2-2; TRBD1, as called in the table, went unchecked against the DNA. TRBV21-1 is flagged as a pseudogene. The length of the CDR3 is 12 residues. CDR3 protein: CGGRENTGELFF. The DNA of the CDR3 is TGTGGGGGGCGCGAGAACACCGGGGAGCTGTTTTTT.

This sequence joins TRBV5-8 and TRBJ2-7; D unclear. V was cut by 2 bases and J by 6 bases, with 9 bases left in between. Per the germline V gene, CDR1 is SGHTS and CDR2 is YDEGEE. The CDR3 is made up of 12 amino acids. In DNA form, the CDR3 reads TGTGCCAGCAGCTTAATTCTGTCCGAGCAGTACTTC. Its protein product is CASSLILSEQYF.

The V call is TRBV5-1, the J call TRBJ2-7; 8 bases are shared with TRBD1. Trimming removed 4 bases from V and 4 bases from J; junction bases left unmatched: 7. This CDR3 is built from 14 residues. The germline V gene encodes CDR1 SGHRS and CDR2 YFSETQ. This CDR3 reads CASSRGTGPYEQYF. The CDR3 bases are TGCGCCAGCAGCCGCGGGACAGGACCATACGAGCAGTACTTC.

The gene calls are TRBV19 and TRBJ1-1; D gene uncertain. The CDR3 is 11 residues long. Germline V lookup: CDR1 LNHDA, CDR2 SQIVND (reference sequence). This chain's CDR3 is CPRRLNTEAFF. The CDR3 nucleotides are TGTCCGAGGAGATTGAACACTGAAGCTTTCTTT.

The chain employs TRBV4-2 and TRBJ1-1, with a tentative D call TRBD1 (5 bases). The germline V and J ends were trimmed by 0 bases and 5 bases, with 13 bases remaining between them. The V gene's germline CDR1 is LGHNA and CDR2 YNFKEQ. The length of the CDR3 is 15 residues. The CDR3 DNA sequence: TGTGCCAGCAGCCAAGATCAACAGGCCAGTACTGAAGCTTTCTTT. Its protein is CASSQDQQASTEAFF.

The CDR3 DNA is TGCGCCAGCAGTCCCCTTCGGCAGGGGGCGAAGGGCAAAAACATTCAGTACTTC. Translation: CASSPLRQGAKGKNIQYF. V usage is TRBV23-1 and J usage is TRBJ2-4; 8 nucleotides agree with TRBD1. TRBV23-1 is noted as an ORF with a role that remains uncertain. The CDR3 totals 18 residues. V was pared by 4 bases and J by 3 bases, with 14 bases of the junction left unmatched.

J is TRBJ2-7 and V is TRBV9; 8 bases line up with TRBD2. Germline assignment: CDR1 SGDLS and CDR2 YYNGEE. The CDR3 totals 16 residues. The J segment lost 2 bases and the V segment lost 2 bases, leaving 9 bases of the junction unmatched. The chain's CDR3 is CASSVRGGGGPYEQYF. The CDR3 DNA sequence: TGTGCCAGCAGCGTCCGGGGGGGCGGGGGCCCCTACGAGCAGTACTTC. The full variable domain, in which reference TRBV9 and TRBJ2-7 provide the parts outside the CDR3, is DSGVTQTPKHLITATGQRVTLRCSPRSGDLSVYWYQQSLDQGLQFLIQYYNGEERAKGNILERFSAQQFPDLHSELNLSSLELGDSALYFCASSVRGGGGPYEQYFGPGTRLTVT.

As for this clone: At one end, the junction sequence differs from germline, possibly due to a read error. Other DNA sequences in the sample encode the same CDR3. The J gene is TRBJ1-2, the V gene TRBV14; 9 nucleotides match TRBD1. The CDR3 covers 16 residues. Germline V gene data show CDR1 as SGHDN and CDR2 as FVKESK. CDR3: CASSQELGQGSYGYTF. DNA for the CDR3: TGTGCCAGCAGCCAAGAATTGGGACAGGGCAGCTATGGTTACACCTTC.

The V gene is TRBV9, the J gene TRBJ1-2; 9 positions match TRBD1. J gave up 3 bases and V 3 bases, and 9 bases lay outside the gene matches. The CDR3 runs 16 residues. Germline CDR1 is SGDLS and CDR2 is YYNGEE. CDR3 in amino acids: CASSAYRGPRDYGYTF. Here the CDR3 DNA reads TGTGCCAGCAGCGCCTACAGGGGGCCGAGAGACTATGGCTACACCTTC. Using reference TRBV9 and TRBJ1-2 for the parts outside the CDR3, the full variable domain is DSGVTQTPKHLITATGQRVTLRCSPRSGDLSVYWYQQSLDQGLQFLIQYYNGEERAKGNILERFSAQQFPDLHSELNLSSLELGDSALYFCASSAYRGPRDYGYTFGSGTRLTVV.

V and J are TRBV5-4 and TRBJ1-2; TRBD1 aligns across 7 bases. Germline-derived CDR1 and CDR2 are SGHNT and YYREEE (reference sequence). The V gene end was trimmed by 4 bases and the J gene end by 4 bases; junction bases not matched to a gene: 10. This CDR3 region has 15 residues. The CDR3 coding sequence is TGTGCCAGCAGCAGAGAGGGACAGAACCTCTATGGCTACACCTTC. As protein: CASSREGQNLYGYTF.

The DNA of the CDR3 is TGTGCCAGCAGCCACACAGGGACTAATTCACCCCTCCACTTT. Amino acid sequence: CASSHTGTNSPLHF. The chain links TRBV3-1 (or the pseudogene TRBV3-2) to TRBJ1-6; possible D gene TRBD1, 6 bases. Trimming stripped 3 bases from V and 6 bases from J, with 9 bases between. The CDR3 sequence is 14 residues long. Germline V gives CDR1 LGHDT, CDR2 YNNKEL (reference sequence).

The V and J genes are TRBV5-1 and TRBJ2-7, with 7 positions matching TRBD1. V trimming: 4 bases; J trimming: 3 bases; junction bases outside the gene matches: 7. This CDR3 region has 14 residues. Germline assignment: CDR1 SGHRS and CDR2 YFSETQ. The CDR3 nucleotides read TGCGCCAGCAGCAAGGGACAGAACGTCTACGAGCAGTACTTC. Translating gives CASSKGQNVYEQYF. The whole variable domain, remainder taken from reference TRBV5-1 and TRBJ2-7, is KAGVTQTPRYLIKTRGQQVTLSCSPISGHRSVSWYQQTPGQGLQFLFEYFSETQRNKGNFPGRFSGRQFSNSRSEMNVSTLELGDSALYLCASSKGQNVYEQYFGPGTRLTVT.

The table lists this clone with a count of one. This chain connects TRBV5-1 to TRBJ2-2; 9 bases map to TRBD2. V lost 4 bases, J lost 6 bases, and 7 bases stayed unmatched. Looked up from germline, CDR1 is SGHRS and CDR2 is YFSETQ. The CDR3 contains 15 residues. DNA for the CDR3: TGCGCCAGCAGCCCGCGGGGGGGCCTGCCCGGGGAGCTGTTTTTT. Translated: CASSPRGGLPGELFF. The full variable domain, in which reference TRBV5-1 and TRBJ2-2 provide the parts outside the CDR3, is KAGVTQTPRYLIKTRGQQVTLSCSPISGHRSVSWYQQTPGQGLQFLFEYFSETQRNKGNFPGRFSGRQFSNSRSEMNVSTLELGDSALYLCASSPRGGLPGELFFGEGSRLTVL.

The chain has TRBV10-1 and TRBJ2-1; 8 nucleotides match TRBD2. The CDR3 sequence is 14 residues long. Germline trimming cut 5 bases from V and 3 bases from J; bases unmatched to any gene: 3. Germline V gene data show CDR1 as WNHNN and CDR2 as SYGVQD (reference sequence). The CDR3 DNA reads TGCGCCAGCAGTTCGAGCGGGGGCTACAATGAGCAGTTCTTC. This sequence encodes CASSSSGGYNEQFF.

The V and J genes are TRBV2 and TRBJ1-6; TRBD1 is a possible D gene (5 bases). The germline CDR1 and CDR2 sequences are SNHLY and FYNNEI. The CDR3 extends over 15 amino acids. Trimming took 5 bases from V and 6 from J, leaving 14 bases between them. In nucleotides, the CDR3 is TGTGCCAGCAGTATTGACAGCCCCCTTAATTCACCCCTCCACTTT. This encodes CASSIDSPLNSPLHF.

The CDR3 region is CASRPTGRGTGELFF. Here the CDR3 DNA reads TGCGCCAGCAGGCCGACAGGGAGAGGGACCGGGGAGCTGTTTTTT. This chain connects TRBV10-2 to TRBJ2-2; TRBD1 aligns across 7 bases. The V and J ends lost 6 bases and 5 bases, in that order; junction bases with no gene match: 9. CDR3 length: 15 residues. CDR1 and CDR2 from the germline V gene are WSHSY and SAAADI.

The chain uses TRBV4-2 and TRBJ2-1; D is possibly TRBD2 (5 bases). The CDR3 is 11 amino acids. V lost 3 bases and J 10 bases, leaving 7 bases between the germline ends. The germline gives CDR1 LGHNA, CDR2 YNFKEQ. Here the CDR3 reads CASSQSGEQFF. The CDR3 coding sequence is TGTGCCAGCAGCCAGAGCGGCGAGCAGTTCTTC.

The chain has TRBV7-2 and TRBJ2-3, with 7 bases identical to TRBD2. The CDR3 has 16 amino acids. Germline CDR1 and CDR2: SGHTA and FQGNSA. The V gene end was trimmed by 2 bases and the J gene end by 0 bases; junction bases not matched to a gene: 5. This CDR3 reads CASSLSRGESTDTQYF. The CDR3 nucleotides read TGTGCCAGCAGCTTAAGTCGGGGGGAGAGCACAGATACGCAGTATTTT.

The chain has TRBV19 and TRBJ2-5; D remains unclear. CDR1 LNHDA and CDR2 SQIVND come from the germline V gene (reference sequence). The CDR3 covers 15 residues. The V and J ends lost 2 bases and 9 bases respectively, with 19 bases between them. The CDR3 loop is CASSISPEIFESQYF. DNA for the CDR3: TGTGCCAGTAGTATATCCCCTGAGATCTTTGAGTCCCAGTACTTC. Looking up the rest from reference TRBV19 and TRBJ2-5 gives the full variable domain: DGGITQSPKYLFRKEGQNVTLSCEQNLNHDAMYWYRQDPGQGLRLIYYSQIVNDFQKGDIAEGYSVSREKKESFPLTVTSAQKNPTAFYLCASSISPEIFESQYFGPGTRLLVL.

The rearrangement uses TRBV19 and TRBJ2-1; D unclear. The CDR3 spans 14 residues. CDR1 and CDR2 from the germline V gene are LNHDA and SQIVND (reference sequence). V was pared by 6 bases and J by 3 bases, with 12 bases between. CDR3 sequence: CASSVGGDYNEQFF. DNA of the CDR3: TGTGCCAGTAGCGTCGGCGGTGACTACAATGAGCAGTTCTTC.

The chain has TRBV6-5 and TRBJ2-2; TRBD1 might be the D (6 bases). CDR1 and CDR2 (germline): MNHEY, SVGAGI. This CDR3 is 13 amino acids long. V was pared by 6 bases and J by 7 bases, with 12 bases between. The CDR3 region is CASRPQGNGELFF. Here the CDR3 DNA reads TGTGCCAGCAGACCACAGGGTAACGGGGAGCTGTTTTTT.

The gene calls are TRBV28 and TRBJ1-1; D may be TRBD1 (6 bases). V was shortened by 5 bases and J by 11 bases, with 9 bases between the two germline ends. Germline CDR1 MDHEN, CDR2 SYDVKM. The CDR3 is 10 residues long. CDR3 sequence (DNA): TGTGCCAGCAGTCGGACAGTGGCTTTCTTT. Its translation: CASSRTVAFF.

This rearrangement joins TRBV19 to TRBJ1-2; 8 bases line up with TRBD1. The CDR3 contains 15 residues. Trimming took 7 bases from V and 4 from J; bases not matched to a gene: 11. Germline CDR1 LNHDA, CDR2 SQIVND (reference sequence). The CDR3 DNA sequence: TGTGCCAGTACCCCTACGGACAGGGCCGCCTATGGCTACACCTTC. As protein: CASTPTDRAAYGYTF. The entire variable domain, with the rest obtained from reference TRBV19 and TRBJ1-2, is as follows: DGGITQSPKYLFRKEGQNVTLSCEQNLNHDAMYWYRQDPGQGLRLIYYSQIVNDFQKGDIAEGYSVSREKKESFPLTVTSAQKNPTAFYLCASTPTDRAAYGYTFGSGTRLTVV.

The chain joins TRBV20-1 to TRBJ1-2, with D possibly being TRBD1 (5 bases). The CDR3 loop spans 11 amino acids. In germline, CDR1 is DFQATT, CDR2 SNEGSKA (reference sequence). V was shortened by 3 bases and J by 4 bases, with 6 bases between the two germline ends. The CDR3 loop reads CSARTAYGYTF. The CDR3 nucleotides are TGCAGTGCTAGGACAGCCTATGGCTACACCTTC.